One and the same sample provided the 22 T cell receptor beta chains below, sequenced in a study of shared clonotypes between healthy human individuals. The data were produced by immunoSEQ multiplex PCR, yet TCRdb's version contains in-frame clones alone and is incomplete. The sample includes over 850,000 clones, around 78% of them seen just once. The sample consisted of memory CD4+ T cells from PBMCs. Subset: CD45RA-negative fraction. Source of these receptors: a man aged 18 to 35 in good health. Some clones in this sample may be carry-over from other donors' samples.

Details on this clone: Other DNA sequences from this sample encode an identical CDR3 as well. The chain uses TRBV11-2 and TRBJ1-1; D remains unclear. This CDR3 spans 13 amino acids. V lost 5 bases to trimming and J lost 2 bases, with 9 bases between them. Germline CDR1 is SGHAT and CDR2 is FQNNGV. The CDR3 reads CASSLAGNTEAFF. CDR3 DNA sequence: TGTGCCAGCAGCCTAGCGGGAAACACTGAAGCTTTCTTT.

About this clone itself: The sample carries other DNA sequences with the same CDR3. V and J are TRBV28 and TRBJ1-1, with D maybe TRBD1 (5 bases). V dropped 2 bases and J dropped 4 bases, with 11 bases sitting between them. The CDR3 spans 14 residues. The germline V gene encodes CDR1 MDHEN and CDR2 SYDVKM. CDR3 DNA: TGTGCCAGCAGTTTAAGGGGCACGGGCACTGAAGCTTTCTTT. As protein: CASSLRGTGTEAFF.

The V call is TRBV2, the J call TRBJ2-7; D is uncertain. Germline loops: CDR1 SNHLY, CDR2 FYNNEI. The V end lost 7 bases, the J end lost 0 bases, and 10 bases lay between the germline ends. This CDR3 is built from 13 residues. CDR3 nucleotides: TGTGCCAGCATCCATCCGAGCTCCTACGAGCAGTACTTC. It encodes CASIHPSSYEQYF.

This sequence joins TRBV9 and TRBJ1-1; the match to TRBD1 covers 7 bases. Per germline, CDR1 SGDLS and CDR2 YYNGEE. The CDR3 extends over 14 amino acids. V shed 5 bases and J 6 bases; nucleotides not matched to a gene: 10. For the CDR3, the DNA is TGTGCCAGCAGTCGAAACAGGGGAGGAGCTGAAGCTTTCTTT. Translated: CASSRNRGGAEAFF.

This clone appeared a few times. The chain joins TRBV10-2 to TRBJ2-1; no clear D gene. Germline CDR1 WSHSY, CDR2 SAAADI. The CDR3 loop spans 13 amino acids. V was cut by 7 bases and J by 3 bases, with 10 bases left in between. In nucleotides, the CDR3 is TGCGCCAGCACCGCGGACGGCTACAATGAGCAGTTCTTC. It codes for CASTADGYNEQFF.

The chain employs TRBV2 and TRBJ1-3; D remains unclear. The CDR3 is 14 amino acids. V was cut by 4 bases and J by 4 bases, with 11 bases left in between. Per germline, CDR1 SNHLY and CDR2 FYNNEI. The CDR3 protein is CASSVDSAGNTIYF. CDR3 bases: TGTGCCAGCAGTGTGGACTCTGCCGGAAACACCATATATTTT.

A few counts support this clone. The chain combines TRBV4-2 with TRBJ2-7, with no clear D. Germline V gives CDR1 LGHNA, CDR2 YNFKEQ. CDR3 length equals 15 residues. The V gene lost 0 bases and the J gene lost 3 bases, with 12 bases spanning the gap. The chain's CDR3 is CASSQDFRGDYEQYF. CDR3 in DNA: TGTGCCAGCAGCCAAGATTTTAGAGGAGACTACGAGCAGTACTTC.

The chain joins TRBV14 to TRBJ2-1; possible D gene TRBD1, 5 bases. Trimming removed 1 base from V and 6 bases from J, with 22 bases in between. Germline V CDR1 and CDR2: SGHDN, FVKESK. This CDR3 has 18 amino acids. Here the CDR3 reads CASSQAFGSGFWGNEQFF. Written as DNA, the CDR3 is TGTGCCAGCAGCCAAGCGTTTGGCTCAGGGTTCTGGGGCAATGAGCAGTTCTTC.

This clone has just one count. This chain links TRBV2 with TRBJ2-2; 8 bases agree with TRBD2. Germline assignment: CDR1 SNHLY and CDR2 FYNNEI. J was trimmed by 4 bases and V by 10 bases; bases with no gene match: 8. The CDR3 consists of 14 residues. In DNA, the CDR3 is TGTGCCACCCAGAGCGGGAGTATCACCGGGGAGCTGTTTTTT. This gives the protein CATQSGSITGELFF.

The rearrangement links TRBV18 to TRBJ2-5; D is perhaps TRBD1 (5 bases). CDR1 is KGHSH, CDR2 LQKENI, per germline. V was cut by 4 bases and J by 0 bases, with 12 bases left in between. The CDR3 loop spans 15 amino acids. In DNA form, the CDR3 reads TGTGCCAGCTCACGAACCTCGGACAACCAAGAGACCCAGTACTTC. As protein: CASSRTSDNQETQYF. Full variable domain (rest looked up from reference TRBV18 and TRBJ2-5): NAGVMQNPRHLVRRRGQEARLRCSPMKGHSHVYWYRQLPEEGLKFMVYLQKENIIDESGMPKERFSAEFPKEGPSILRIQQVVRGDSAAYFCASSRTSDNQETQYFGPGTRLLVL.

This clone was recorded only once. This chain connects TRBV6-1 to TRBJ1-2; D is unclear. The length of the CDR3 is 13 residues. V was trimmed by 3 bases and J by 1 base, leaving 6 bases between them. The V gene's germline CDR1 is MNHNS and CDR2 SASEGT. Here the CDR3 reads CASSEIVNYGYTF. Here the CDR3 DNA reads TGTGCCAGCAGTGAGATCGTTAACTATGGCTACACCTTC.

The chain is built from TRBV20-1 and TRBJ2-1; D uncertain. There are 10 residues in the CDR3. Deletions cut 8 bases from V and 2 bases from J, with 4 bases between. Germline lookup yields CDR1 DFQATT and CDR2 SNEGSKA (reference sequence). The CDR3 nucleotides are TGCAGTCCCCCCTACAATGAGCAGTTCTTC. Translation: CSPPYNEQFF.

The chain has TRBV7-3 and TRBJ1-1; 7 bases agree with TRBD1. Germline trimming cut 5 bases from V and 0 bases from J; bases unmatched to any gene: 6. The CDR3 is 15 amino acids. CDR1 SGHTA and CDR2 FQGTGA come from the germline V gene. The CDR3 coding sequence is TGTGCCAGCAGCCTTCAGGGGGGAGTGAACACTGAAGCTTTCTTT. Amino acid sequence: CASSLQGGVNTEAFF.

V is TRBV2 and J is TRBJ2-2; 8 bases map to TRBD1. Trimming removed 6 bases from V and 5 bases from J; junction bases left unmatched: 5. Per the germline V gene, CDR1 is SNHLY and CDR2 is FYNNEI. The CDR3 is 14 residues long. The DNA of the CDR3 is TGTGCCAGCAGAACAGGGGGATATACCGGGGAGCTGTTTTTT. Translated, it gives CASRTGGYTGELFF.

Comment on this clone: Other DNA sequences within the sample encode an identical CDR3. The chain has TRBV7-9 and TRBJ2-7, with unresolved D. The CDR3 sequence is 12 residues long. V was cut by 2 bases and J by 4 bases, with 6 bases left in between. Germline CDR1 reads SEHNR; CDR2 reads FQNEAQ (reference sequence). Here the CDR3 reads CASSLIGYEQYF. In nucleotides, the CDR3 is TGTGCCAGCAGCTTAATCGGTTACGAGCAGTACTTC.

This clone was recorded at least ten times. The V gene is TRBV18, the J gene TRBJ1-4, with 7 bases aligning to TRBD1. This CDR3 has 15 amino acids. V was clipped by 2 bases and J by 7 bases; unmatched bases: 7. Germline V gene data show CDR1 as KGHSH and CDR2 as LQKENI. For the CDR3, the DNA is TGTGCCAGCTCACCAGACGACAGGGCGGGTGAAAAACTGTTTTTT. Its protein is CASSPDDRAGEKLFF.

This clone was counted a single time. The rearrangement links TRBV18 to TRBJ2-7; 9 nucleotides agree with TRBD1. Germline assignment: CDR1 KGHSH and CDR2 LQKENI. This CDR3 region has 15 residues. V lost 3 bases, J lost 1 base, and 4 bases stayed unmatched. The DNA of the CDR3 is TGTGCCAGCTCACCGCGAGGACAGGGGTCCTACGAGCAGTACTTC. It codes for CASSPRGQGSYEQYF.

The chain is built from TRBV4-1 and TRBJ2-7; tentatively, D is TRBD2 (6 bases). The germline V gene encodes CDR1 MGHRA and CDR2 YSYEKL. V lost 0 bases and J 3 bases, leaving 18 bases between the germline ends. The CDR3 is made up of 17 amino acids. CDR3 sequence: CASSQDPRGTRLYEQYF. CDR3 nucleotides: TGCGCCAGCAGCCAAGATCCGCGGGGTACCAGACTCTACGAGCAGTACTTC.

The chain couples TRBV18 to TRBJ2-2; no reliable D call. This CDR3 comprises 16 residues. V was trimmed by 2 bases and J by 2 bases, leaving 12 bases between them. Germline V gene lookup returns CDR1 KGHSH and CDR2 LQKENI. This chain's CDR3 is CASSPRSGSNTGELFF. CDR3 bases: TGTGCCAGCTCACCAAGGTCTGGCAGCAACACCGGGGAGCTGTTTTTT.

The chain combines TRBV27 with TRBJ1-2; tentatively, D is TRBD1 (5 bases). The CDR3 totals 13 residues. Germline lookup yields CDR1 MNHEY and CDR2 SMNVEV (reference sequence). The V end was cut by 6 bases, the J end by 5 bases, with 13 bases between. CDR3 loop: CASSTGLRYGYTF. The CDR3 bases are TGTGCCAGCAGCACAGGCCTGCGGTATGGCTACACCTTC.

This clone was recorded once. Other DNA variants within this sample encode the same CDR3. The rearrangement uses TRBV7-3 and TRBJ2-1, with D unresolved. Germline-derived CDR1 and CDR2 are SGHTA and FQGTGA. V was trimmed by 3 bases and J by 6 bases, leaving 3 bases between them. This CDR3 is 11 amino acids long. Here the CDR3 reads CASSFGNEQFF. As DNA, the CDR3 is TGTGCCAGCAGCTTTGGCAATGAGCAGTTCTTC.

This clone was detected only once. The chain employs TRBV4-1 and TRBJ1-4; maybe TRBD1 (5 bases). CDR1 is MGHRA and CDR2 is YSYEKL in the germline V gene. The CDR3 sequence is 13 residues long. The germline V and J ends were trimmed by 4 bases and 6 bases, with 9 bases remaining between them. The CDR3 reads CASSLWGDEKLFF. For the CDR3, the DNA is TGCGCCAGCAGCCTGTGGGGGGATGAAAAACTGTTTTTT.